This paragraph covers one T cell receptor beta chain sequence. Those enrolled in Seattle joined during active infection and were followed longitudinally afterward. The data were taken from a study of blood T cell repertoires in COVID-19. For the study at large: Material from acute and convalescent COVID-19 was sourced from the United States, Italy and Spain.

V lost 3 bases, J lost 11 bases, and 7 bases stayed unmatched. The CDR3 sequence is 12 residues long. Germline lookup yields CDR1 SNHLY and CDR2 FYNNEI. The assay was immunoSEQ multiplex PCR, and TCRdb's table has in-frame clones only and misses some. The profile covers about 180,000 clones, with about three quarters appearing a single time and about an eighth taken by the ten largest. The sample was peripheral blood. The clonotype was recovered from a woman over 75 with COVID-19, enrolled during active disease. V is TRBV2 and J is TRBJ2-7; 7 positions match TRBD1. The CDR3 sequence is CASSDLGQLEYF. The CDR3 DNA sequence: TGTGCCAGCAGTGACTTGGGACAGCTTGAGTACTTC.